This T cell receptor (beta chain) was found in a study of beta chain features in type 1 diabetes. General observations from the study: Moderately but significantly shorter TCRB CDR3s were found in Type 1 diabetes patients in all four CD4+ subsets. Patients' naive, central memory and regulatory TCRB repertoires appeared more alike than those of healthy donors.

This clone was seen a few times. Its antigen is not known. The CDR3 totals 11 residues. Germline V gives CDR1 DFQATT, CDR2 SNEGSKA (reference sequence). Trimming stripped 7 bases from V and 6 bases from J, with 13 bases between. The sequenced template was cDNA made from the entire isolated RNA. Libraries were prepared by immunoSEQ multiplex PCR; TCRdb keeps only in-frame clonotypes and omits some of them. The sample has around 150,000 clones, approximately 10% seen once; the top ten hold about 0.65%. The receptor was isolated from a woman under 40 with type 1 diabetes. The specimen was central memory CD4+ T cells from blood. V gene TRBV20-1 combines with J gene TRBJ2-7; D perhaps matches TRBD1 (5 bases). CDR3 protein: CSGEGEGEQYF. DNA for the CDR3: TGCAGTGGGGAAGGGGAAGGCGAGCAGTACTTC.